This T cell receptor beta chain derives from a study of CD8 T cells in Susac syndrome. J lost 2 bases, V lost 3 bases, and 5 bases had no gene match. CDR1 is SGDLS and CDR2 is YYNGEE in the germline V gene. The CDR3 extends over 14 amino acids. The sequenced target, TCR beta, came from blood CD8+ and CD4+ T cells. Relapsing-remitting disease, either stable or active, was present in the treatment-naive patients who were the multiple sclerosis controls. Random-hexamer reverse transcription was applied to roughly 0.5 to 1 ug RNA. TCRdb reprocessed the immunoSEQ multiplex PCR reads with MiXCR, giving one entry per CDR3 protein. The table has about 300,000 distinct CDR3 sequences, approximately 85% seen once.

The material sequenced was CD8+ T cells from PBMCs. This sequence joins TRBV9 and TRBJ2-7; 7 bases are shared with TRBD1. The TCR sequence derives from a human donor with multiple sclerosis. The CDR3 DNA is TGTGCCAGCAGCGCCACAGGGGACCCCTACGAGCAGTACTTC. Residues: CASSATGDPYEQYF.